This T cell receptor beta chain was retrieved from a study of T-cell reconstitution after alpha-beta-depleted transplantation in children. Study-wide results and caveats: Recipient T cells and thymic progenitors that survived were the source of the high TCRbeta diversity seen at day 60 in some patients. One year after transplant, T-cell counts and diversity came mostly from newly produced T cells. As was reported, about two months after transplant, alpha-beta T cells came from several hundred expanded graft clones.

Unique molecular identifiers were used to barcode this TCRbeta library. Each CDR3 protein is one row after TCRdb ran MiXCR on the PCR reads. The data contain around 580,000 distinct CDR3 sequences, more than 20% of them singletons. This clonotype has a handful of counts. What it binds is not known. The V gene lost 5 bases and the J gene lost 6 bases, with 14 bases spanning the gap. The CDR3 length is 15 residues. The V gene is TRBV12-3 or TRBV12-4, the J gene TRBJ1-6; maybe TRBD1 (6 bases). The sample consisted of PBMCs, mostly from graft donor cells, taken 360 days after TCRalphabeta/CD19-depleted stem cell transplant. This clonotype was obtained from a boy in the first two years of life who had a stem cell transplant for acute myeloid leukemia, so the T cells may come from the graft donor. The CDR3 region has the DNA TGTGCCAGCAGTCCCCTCCAACAGGGTAATTCACCCCTCCACTTT. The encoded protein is CASSPLQQGNSPLHF.